The entry below gives a single T cell receptor (beta chain) sequence along with its context. Its antigen is undetermined. Possible read error: a much larger clone is one base away. The data belong to a study of T-cell reconstitution after alpha-beta-depleted transplantation in children. Study findings and constraints: Most T-cell counts and diversity one year after the transplant came from T cells that were newly produced. At day 60, the high TCRbeta diversity found in some patients originated from recipient T cells and thymic progenitors that had survived. About two months after transplant, alpha-beta T cells reportedly came from several hundred expanded graft clones.

Preparation of the TCRbeta library was carried out with unique molecular identifiers. TCRdb itself ran the PCR reads through MiXCR, one entry per CDR3 protein. The sample consists of 400,000 to 450,000 distinct CDR3 sequences, 43% of them appearing once. The sequenced sample was PBMCs, obtained before TCRalphabeta/CD19-depleted stem cell transplant. This sequence was found in a girl aged 2 to 9 with aplastic anemia, due to receive a stem cell transplant.

In DNA form, the CDR3 reads TGTGCCAGCAGCCCGGGGACTAGCGGGGCCAATGAGCAGTTCTTC. Translation: CASSPGTSGANEQFF. The chain links TRBV3-1 to TRBJ2-1; 13 bases line up with TRBD2. Germline-derived CDR1 and CDR2 are LGHDT and YNNKEL (reference sequence). The CDR3 sequence is 15 residues long. V was clipped by 4 bases and J by 6 bases; unmatched bases: 3.